The rows below give T cell receptor beta chains drawn from one sample of a study of memory CD4+ T cells and cytomegalovirus serostatus. Sequencing used immunoSEQ multiplex PCR; TCRdb keeps in-frame clones, though not all of them. The data hold 50,000 to 75,000 clones, with roughly four fifths observed a single time. Sequencing input: memory CD4+ T cells from blood. The receptor set was obtained from an adult in good health and CMV-seronegative. The CDR3 runs from the conserved cysteine through the conserved F or W. The D gene is left open where the match is weak.

j_call v_call cdr3_length d_call cdr3_aa cdr3_nt
TRBJ1-3 TRBV19 15 - CASSPRFGSGNTIYF TGTGCCAGTAGTCCCCGTTTCGGCTCTGGAAACACCATATATTTT
TRBJ1-4 TRBV5-6 15 - CASSRDTWGDEKLFF TGTGCCAGCAGCCGGGACACCTGGGGTGACGAAAAACTGTTTTTT
TRBJ1-5 TRBV6-1 17 - CASRESSGSFSNQPQHF TGTGCCAGCAGGGAATCGTCGGGATCCTTTAGCAATCAGCCCCAGCATTTT
TRBJ2-3 TRBV28 14 - CASGKGYGTDTQYF TGTGCCAGTGGAAAGGGTTATGGCACAGATACGCAGTATTTT
TRBJ2-4 TRBV5-4 19 TRBD2 CASSPDIRRRGEDKNIQYF TGTGCCAGCAGCCCCGATATACGTCGGCGGGGGGAGGACAAAAACATTCAGTACTTC
TRBJ1-1 TRBV19 14 - CASRSSGGRTEAFF TGTGCCAGCAGATCATCGGGGGGTCGCACTGAAGCTTTCTTT
TRBJ2-2 TRBV11-3 14 TRBD2 CASSPGGNTGELFF TGTGCCAGCAGTCCGGGGGGGAACACCGGGGAGCTGTTTTTT
TRBJ1-6 TRBV9 14 - CASSPRGYNSPLHF TGTGCCAGCAGCCCCAGGGGCTATAATTCACCCCTCCACTTT
TRBJ2-3 TRBV6-6 14 TRBD2 CASSTASGRNTQYF TGTGCCAGCTCCACGGCTAGCGGTCGGAATACGCAGTATTTT
TRBJ2-7 TRBV7-8 15 TRBD2 CASRQTSGGSYEQYF TGTGCCAGCAGACAAACTAGCGGGGGCTCCTACGAGCAGTACTTC